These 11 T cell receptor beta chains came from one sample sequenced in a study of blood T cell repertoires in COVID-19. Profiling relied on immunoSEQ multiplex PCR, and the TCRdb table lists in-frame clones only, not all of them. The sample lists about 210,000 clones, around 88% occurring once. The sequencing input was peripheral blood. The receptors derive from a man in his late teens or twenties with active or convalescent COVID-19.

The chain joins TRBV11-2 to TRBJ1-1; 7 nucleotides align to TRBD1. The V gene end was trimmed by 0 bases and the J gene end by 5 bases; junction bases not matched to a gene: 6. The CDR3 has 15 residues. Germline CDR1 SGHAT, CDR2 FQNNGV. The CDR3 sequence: CASSLDRGVVTEAFF. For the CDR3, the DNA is TGTGCCAGCAGCTTAGACAGGGGGGTCGTGACTGAAGCTTTCTTT.

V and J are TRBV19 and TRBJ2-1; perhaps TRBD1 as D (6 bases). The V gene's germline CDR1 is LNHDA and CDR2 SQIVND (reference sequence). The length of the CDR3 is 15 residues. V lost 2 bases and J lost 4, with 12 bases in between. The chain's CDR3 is CASSIMDSLYNEQFF. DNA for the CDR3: TGTGCCAGTAGTATAATGGACAGCTTGTACAATGAGCAGTTCTTC.

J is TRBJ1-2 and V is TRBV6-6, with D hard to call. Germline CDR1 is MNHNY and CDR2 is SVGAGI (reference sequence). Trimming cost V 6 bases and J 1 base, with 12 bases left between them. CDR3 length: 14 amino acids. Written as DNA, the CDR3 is TGTGCCAGCAGGGAGACGGGTTTTAACTATGGCTACACCTTC. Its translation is CASRETGFNYGYTF.

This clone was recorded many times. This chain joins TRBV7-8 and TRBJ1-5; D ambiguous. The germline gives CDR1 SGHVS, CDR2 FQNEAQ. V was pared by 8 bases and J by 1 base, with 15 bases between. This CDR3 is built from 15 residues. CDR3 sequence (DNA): TGTGCCAGCTTATCCGGGGAGAGGAGCAATCAGCCCCAGCATTTT. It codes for CASLSGERSNQPQHF.

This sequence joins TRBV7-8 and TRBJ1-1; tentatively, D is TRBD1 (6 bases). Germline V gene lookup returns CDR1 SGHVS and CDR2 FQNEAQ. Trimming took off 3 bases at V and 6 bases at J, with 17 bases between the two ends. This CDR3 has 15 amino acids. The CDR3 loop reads CASSLIVTGSAEAFF. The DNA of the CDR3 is TGTGCCAGCAGCTTGATCGTTACAGGGAGTGCTGAAGCTTTCTTT.

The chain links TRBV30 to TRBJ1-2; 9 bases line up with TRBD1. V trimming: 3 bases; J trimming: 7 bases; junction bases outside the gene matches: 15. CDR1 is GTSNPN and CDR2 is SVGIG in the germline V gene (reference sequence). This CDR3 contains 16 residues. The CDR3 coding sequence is TGTGCCTGGAGCCGGCCGGACAGGGGAGGGTTGTCTGGCTACACCTTC. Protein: CAWSRPDRGGLSGYTF.

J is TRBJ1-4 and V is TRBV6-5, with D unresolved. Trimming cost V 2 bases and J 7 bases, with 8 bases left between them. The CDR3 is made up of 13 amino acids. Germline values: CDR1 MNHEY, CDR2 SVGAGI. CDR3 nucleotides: TGTGCCAGCAGTTACGAGGGAGGTGAAAAACTGTTTTTT. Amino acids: CASSYEGGEKLFF.

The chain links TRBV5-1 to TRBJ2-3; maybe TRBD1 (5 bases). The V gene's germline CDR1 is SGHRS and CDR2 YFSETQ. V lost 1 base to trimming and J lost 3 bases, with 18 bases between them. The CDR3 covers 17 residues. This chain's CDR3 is CASSLPAAGFGTDTQYF. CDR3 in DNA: TGCGCCAGCAGCTTGCCCGCCGCAGGGTTTGGGACAGATACGCAGTATTTT. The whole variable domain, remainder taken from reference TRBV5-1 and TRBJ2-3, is KAGVTQTPRYLIKTRGQQVTLSCSPISGHRSVSWYQQTPGQGLQFLFEYFSETQRNKGNFPGRFSGRQFSNSRSEMNVSTLELGDSALYLCASSLPAAGFGTDTQYFGPGTRLTVL.

CDR3 in amino acids: CASSQLPGGTLSYTF. CDR3 bases: TGCGCCAGCAGCCAATTACCAGGGGGGACGTTGAGCTACACCTTC. This chain joins TRBV4-1 and TRBJ1-2; TRBD1 aligns across 7 bases. This CDR3 has 15 residues. V shed 2 bases, J shed 9 bases, and the junction held 12 bases outside the gene matches. Per the germline V gene, CDR1 is MGHRA and CDR2 is YSYEKL.

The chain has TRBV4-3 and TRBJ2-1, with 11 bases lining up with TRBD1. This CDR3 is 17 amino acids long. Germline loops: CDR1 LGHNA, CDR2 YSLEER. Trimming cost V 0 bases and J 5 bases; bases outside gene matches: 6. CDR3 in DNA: TGCGCCAGCAGCCAAGATCGCGGGACAGGGGGAGACAATGAGCAGTTCTTC. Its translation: CASSQDRGTGGDNEQFF.

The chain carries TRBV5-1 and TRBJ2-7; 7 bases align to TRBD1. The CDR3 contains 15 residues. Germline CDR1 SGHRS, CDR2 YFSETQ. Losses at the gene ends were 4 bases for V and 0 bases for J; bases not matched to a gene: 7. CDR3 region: CASSIGTASSYEQYF. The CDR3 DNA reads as TGCGCCAGCAGCATAGGGACAGCAAGCTCCTACGAGCAGTACTTC.